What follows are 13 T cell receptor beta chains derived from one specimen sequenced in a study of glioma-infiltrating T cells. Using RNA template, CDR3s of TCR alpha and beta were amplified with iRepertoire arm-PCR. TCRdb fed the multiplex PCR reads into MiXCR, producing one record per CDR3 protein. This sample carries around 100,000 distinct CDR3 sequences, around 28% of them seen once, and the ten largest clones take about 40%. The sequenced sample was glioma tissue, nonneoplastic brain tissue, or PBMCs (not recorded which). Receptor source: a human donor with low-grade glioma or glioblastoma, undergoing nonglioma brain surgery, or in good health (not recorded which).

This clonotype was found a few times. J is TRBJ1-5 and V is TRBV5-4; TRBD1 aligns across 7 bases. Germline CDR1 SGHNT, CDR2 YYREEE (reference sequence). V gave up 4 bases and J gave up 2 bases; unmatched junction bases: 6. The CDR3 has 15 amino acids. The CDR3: CASSQGTGGNQPQHF. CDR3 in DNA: TGTGCCAGCAGCCAAGGTACAGGGGGCAATCAGCCCCAGCATTTT.

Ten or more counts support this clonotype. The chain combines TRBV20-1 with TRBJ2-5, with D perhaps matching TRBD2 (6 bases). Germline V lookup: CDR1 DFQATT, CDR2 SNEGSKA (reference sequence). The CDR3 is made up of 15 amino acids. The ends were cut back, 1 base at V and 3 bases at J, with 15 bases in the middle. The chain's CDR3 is CSARVPGLIKETQYF. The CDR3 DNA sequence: TGCAGTGCTAGAGTCCCGGGACTGATCAAAGAGACCCAGTACTTC.

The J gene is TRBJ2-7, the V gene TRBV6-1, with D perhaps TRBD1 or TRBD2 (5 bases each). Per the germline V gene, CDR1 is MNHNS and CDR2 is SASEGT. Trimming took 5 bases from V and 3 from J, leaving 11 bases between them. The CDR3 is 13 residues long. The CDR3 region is CASSTGGLYEQYF. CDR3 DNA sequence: TGTGCCAGCAGTACTGGGGGTCTCTACGAGCAGTACTTC.

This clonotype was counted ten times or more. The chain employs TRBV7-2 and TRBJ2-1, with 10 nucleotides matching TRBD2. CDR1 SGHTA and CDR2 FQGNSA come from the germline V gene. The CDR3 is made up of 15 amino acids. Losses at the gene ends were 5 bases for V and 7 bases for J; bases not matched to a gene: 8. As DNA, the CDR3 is TGTGCCAGCAGCAAGAGCGGGGGGGCTTTAAATGAGCAGTTCTTC. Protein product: CASSKSGGALNEQFF. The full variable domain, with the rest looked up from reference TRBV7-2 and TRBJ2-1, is GAGVSQSPSNKVTEKGKDVELRCDPISGHTALYWYRQSLGQGLEFLIYFQGNSAPDKSGLPSDRFSAERTGGSVSTLTIQRTQQEDSAVYLCASSKSGGALNEQFFGPGTRLTVL.

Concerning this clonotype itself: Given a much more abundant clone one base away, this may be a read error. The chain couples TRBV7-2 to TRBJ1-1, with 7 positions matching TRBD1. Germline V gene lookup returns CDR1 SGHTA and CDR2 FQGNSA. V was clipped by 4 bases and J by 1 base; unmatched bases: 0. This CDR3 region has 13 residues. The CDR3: CASSWTGNTEAFF. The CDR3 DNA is TGTGCCAGCAGCTGGACAGGGAACACTGAAGCTTTCTTT.

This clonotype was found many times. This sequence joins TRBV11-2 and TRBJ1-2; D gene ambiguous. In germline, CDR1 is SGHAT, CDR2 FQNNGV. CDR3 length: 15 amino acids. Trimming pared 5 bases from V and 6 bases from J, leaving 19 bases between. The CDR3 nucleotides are TGTGCCAGCAGCCCCCTGGGTATACGTATTGATGGCTACACCTTC. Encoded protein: CASSPLGIRIDGYTF.

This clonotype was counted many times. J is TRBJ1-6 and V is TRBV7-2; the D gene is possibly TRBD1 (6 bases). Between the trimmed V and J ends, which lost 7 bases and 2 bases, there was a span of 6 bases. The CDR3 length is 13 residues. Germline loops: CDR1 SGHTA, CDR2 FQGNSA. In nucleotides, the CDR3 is TGTGCCAGCAACAGGGCCTATAATTCACCCCTCCACTTT. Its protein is CASNRAYNSPLHF.

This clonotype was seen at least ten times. The CDR3 DNA reads as TGTGCCAGCAAATTGGGGGTGTCTGGAAACACCATATATTTT. Translation gives CASKLGVSGNTIYF. The chain employs TRBV6-1 and TRBJ1-3; tentative D call: TRBD1 (5 bases). Between the trimmed V and J ends, which lost 7 bases and 1 base, there was a span of 11 bases. CDR1 and CDR2 from the germline V gene are MNHNS and SASEGT. The length of the CDR3 is 14 residues.

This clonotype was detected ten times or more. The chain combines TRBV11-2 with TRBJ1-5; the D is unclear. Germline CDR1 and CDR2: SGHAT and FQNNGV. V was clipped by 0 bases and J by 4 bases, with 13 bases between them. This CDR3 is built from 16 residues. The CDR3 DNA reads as TGTGCCAGCAGCTTAGATATGGGCCTAGGGAATCAGCCCCAGCATTTT. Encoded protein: CASSLDMGLGNQPQHF.

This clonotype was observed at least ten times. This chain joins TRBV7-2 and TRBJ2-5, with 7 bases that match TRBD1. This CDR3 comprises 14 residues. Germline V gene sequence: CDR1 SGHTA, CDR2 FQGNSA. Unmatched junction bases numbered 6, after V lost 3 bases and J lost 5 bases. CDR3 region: CASSLTGIGETQYF. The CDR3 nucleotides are TGTGCCAGCAGCTTGACAGGGATCGGGGAGACCCAGTACTTC.

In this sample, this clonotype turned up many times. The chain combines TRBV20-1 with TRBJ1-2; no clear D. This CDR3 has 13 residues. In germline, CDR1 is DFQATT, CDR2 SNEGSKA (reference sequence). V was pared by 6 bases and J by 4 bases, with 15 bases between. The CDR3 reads CSATSTSSYGYTF. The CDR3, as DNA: TGCAGTGCCACGTCGACTTCCTCCTATGGCTACACCTTC.

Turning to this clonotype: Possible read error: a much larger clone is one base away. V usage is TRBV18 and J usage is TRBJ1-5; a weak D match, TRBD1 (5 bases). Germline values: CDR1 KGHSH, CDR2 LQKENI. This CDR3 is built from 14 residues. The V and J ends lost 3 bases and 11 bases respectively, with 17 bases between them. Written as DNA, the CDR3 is TGTGCCAGCTCACCCTCGCAGGGCGGGCAGGCCCAGCATTTT. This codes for CASSPSQGGQAQHF.

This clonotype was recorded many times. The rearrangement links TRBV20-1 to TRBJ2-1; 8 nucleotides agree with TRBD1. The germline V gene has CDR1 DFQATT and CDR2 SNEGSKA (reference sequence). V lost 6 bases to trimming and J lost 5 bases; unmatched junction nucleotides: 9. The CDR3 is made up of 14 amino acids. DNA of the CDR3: TGCAGTGCCCCACGGACAGGGACGAACAATGAGCAGTTCTTC. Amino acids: CSAPRTGTNNEQFF.